The clone carrying this TCR beta chain was seen many times. The antigen remains undetermined. The data are from a study of post-analysis software for immune sequencing data. Study background: Relapsing-remitting, secondary progressive and progressive-relapsing multiple sclerosis courses were included. Study-wide results and caveats: In patients, TRBV5-6, TRBV5-1 and TRBV20-1 belonged to about five TRBV segments found more frequently than in controls. Samples from one preparation batch, clustered by F measure, grouped strongly together. Controls had significantly higher normalized Chao1 diversity than multiple sclerosis patients.

Every TCR beta cDNA library bore unique molecular identifiers. From roughly 1 to 10 million T cells, a few hundred thousand cDNA molecules were obtained. MiXCR was run by TCRdb on the PCR reads, yielding one entry per CDR3 protein. The table includes some 190,000 distinct CDR3 sequences, around 30% detected once. Germline V gene lookup returns CDR1 SGHAT and CDR2 FQNNGV. The CDR3 has 17 residues. V lost 2 bases and J lost 2; bases outside the gene matches: 9. Sequences were obtained from blood. The origin of this receptor is a girl younger than 18 with multiple sclerosis. The J gene is TRBJ1-2, the V gene TRBV11-2, with 9 nucleotides matching TRBD1. CDR3 protein: CASSLMSGTGMNYGYTF. CDR3 bases: TGTGCCAGCAGCTTAATGTCCGGGACAGGGATGAACTATGGCTACACCTTC.